The text below deals with one T cell receptor (beta chain). Antigen: not known. V gave up 6 bases and J gave up 1 base, with 10 bases separating them. Germline CDR1 is SNHLY and CDR2 is FYNNEI. This CDR3 region has 14 residues. This sample was included in a study of shared clonotypes between healthy human individuals. Study-level findings and limits: Clonotypes not shared had lower generation probabilities than those common to all four donors.

TCRdb's table, derived via immunoSEQ multiplex PCR, lists solely in-frame clones and lacks some. The sample has about 600,000 clones, 97% seen once. The V and J genes are TRBV2 and TRBJ1-5; D gene uncertain. The sequenced sample was naive CD4+ T cells sorted from blood. Subset denoted: CD45RA+ positively selected. The origin of this receptor is a woman in her twenties or thirties in good health. The CDR3 loop reads CASSPAGSNQPQHF. The CDR3 nucleotides read TGTGCCAGCAGCCCCGCCGGGAGCAATCAGCCCCAGCATTTT.